A selection of T cell receptor beta chains follows, all from one sample in a study of blood T cell repertoires in COVID-19. Only in-frame clones appear in the TCRdb table, and some are missing; sequencing was by immunoSEQ multiplex PCR. There are roughly 130,000 clones in the sample; 82% occur only once, and approximately 4.5% lies in the top ten. The sample comprised peripheral blood. The receptors originated from a woman in her seventies with acute or convalescent COVID-19. CDR3s include the opening cysteine and the closing phenylalanine or tryptophan. D genes are given only for firm matches. Size values are once, few and many counts, or a class for expanded clones, and some rows have none.

J | D | size | V | CDR3 | DNA
TRBJ2-3 | - | - | TRBV12-5 | CASGLDPGLGTDTQYF | TGTGCTAGTGGTTTGGACCCGGGACTTGGCACAGATACGCAGTATTTT
TRBJ1-4 | - | once | TRBV29-1 | CSVVLPPTNEKLFF | TGCAGCGTTGTCCTACCTCCAACTAATGAAAAACTGTTTTTT
TRBJ1-4 | TRBD1 | few | TRBV11-2 | CASSPGGNSEKLFF | TGTGCCAGCAGCCCAGGGGGGAATTCTGAAAAACTGTTTTTT
TRBJ1-1 | TRBD1 | - | TRBV19 | CASRHTGQSFTVKAFF | TGTGCCAGTAGACATACGGGACAGAGTTTCACTGTTAAAGCTTTCTTT
TRBJ1-6 | TRBD1 | - | TRBV5-3 | CARSLAQGAVDNSPLHF | TGTGCCAGAAGCTTGGCCCAGGGGGCCGTCGATAATTCACCCCTCCACTTT
TRBJ1-2 | - | - | TRBV19 | CASSTLEEGYTF | TGTGCCAGTAGTACCCTCGAGGAGGGCTACACCTTC
TRBJ1-6 | TRBD1 | - | TRBV2 | CASSESGGSNSPLHF | TGTGCCAGCAGTGAGTCAGGGGGCTCTAATTCACCCCTCCACTTT
TRBJ2-4 | - | - | TRBV19 | CASRLRDNLAKNIQYF | TGTGCCAGTAGGCTCCGGGACAATTTAGCCAAAAACATTCAGTACTTC
TRBJ1-5 | TRBD1 | - | TRBV7-9 | CASSPGTGLQPQHF | TGTGCCAGCAGCCCAGGGACAGGGCTTCAGCCCCAGCATTTT
TRBJ2-7 | - | - | TRBV29-1 | CSVEYRGSGSGIEQYF | TGCAGCGTCGAGTATAGGGGGTCGGGTTCCGGCATCGAGCAGTACTTC
TRBJ1-5 | - | - | TRBV6-2/TRBV6-3 | CASSYTAGPQPQHF | TGTGCCAGCAGTTACACGGCAGGGCCTCAGCCCCAGCATTTT
TRBJ1-2 | - | - | TRBV5-1 | CASSLVQGRDGYTF | TGCGCCAGCAGCTTGGTACAGGGACGAGATGGCTACACCTTC
TRBJ2-3 | - | few | TRBV10-3 | CAISVGGDRQYF | TGTGCCATCAGTGTTGGCGGGGACAGGCAGTATTTT
TRBJ1-1 | - | - | TRBV25-1 | CASMNRDNTEAFF | TGTGCCAGCATGAACAGGGACAACACTGAAGCTTTCTTT
TRBJ1-1 | - | once | TRBV5-5 | CASSLGQGMGTEAFF | TGTGCCAGCAGCTTGGGGCAGGGGATGGGGACTGAAGCTTTCTTT
TRBJ2-3 | TRBD1 | - | TRBV4-3 | CASSLASGTGSTDTQYF | TGCGCCAGCAGCCTCGCCTCCGGGACAGGGAGCACAGATACGCAGTATTTT
TRBJ1-1 | - | - | TRBV5-8 | CASSPGLMNTEAFF | TGTGCCAGCAGCCCGGGACTCATGAACACTGAAGCTTTCTTT
TRBJ2-7 | TRBD2 | - | TRBV7-3 | CASSGLAGLGEQYF | TGTGCCAGCAGCGGACTAGCGGGACTAGGGGAGCAGTACTTC
TRBJ2-3 | TRBD1 | large | TRBV4-3 | CASSHDSLGGLTDTQYF | TGCGCCAGCAGCCATGACTCCCTAGGGGGCCTCACAGATACGCAGTATTTT
TRBJ2-3 | - | - | TRBV11-3 | CASSLAPSDPSTDTQYF | TGTGCCAGCAGCTTAGCCCCTAGCGACCCTAGCACAGATACGCAGTATTTT
TRBJ2-1 | - | - | TRBV25-1 | CASSESGIAAYNEQFF | TGTGCCAGCAGTGAATCCGGGATTGCAGCCTACAATGAGCAGTTCTTC
TRBJ1-1 | - | - | TRBV6-5 | CASSYSSENTEAFF | TGTGCCAGCAGTTACTCTTCAGAGAACACTGAAGCTTTCTTT
TRBJ1-1 | - | - | TRBV11-3 | CASSLRRQAVNTEAFF | TGTGCCAGCAGCTTAAGGAGACAGGCGGTGAACACTGAAGCTTTCTTT
TRBJ1-6 | - | - | TRBV3-1/TRBV3-2 | CASSQAPSPLHF | TGTGCCAGCAGCCAAGCCCCATCACCCCTCCACTTT
TRBJ1-2 | - | - | TRBV30 | CAWSLQVGGYTF | TGTGCCTGGAGTTTACAGGTCGGTGGCTACACCTTC
TRBJ1-1 | - | - | TRBV7-9 | CASSRGAGRTEAFF | TGTGCCAGCAGCAGGGGGGCAGGTCGGACTGAAGCTTTCTTT
TRBJ2-1 | - | - | TRBV10-2 | CASSREGDNEQFF | TGCGCCAGCAGTCGAGAGGGTGACAATGAGCAGTTCTTC
TRBJ1-1 | TRBD1 | - | TRBV5-6 | CASSLDGQGSGYEAFF | TGTGCCAGCAGCTTGGATGGACAGGGATCGGGTTATGAAGCTTTCTTT
TRBJ2-3 | TRBD2 | - | TRBV29-1 | CSVEGPLAGDPTDTQYF | TGCAGCGTTGAAGGGCCTCTAGCGGGGGATCCCACAGATACGCAGTATTTT
TRBJ1-4 | - | once | TRBV4-3 | CASSQGVRLANEKLFF | TGCGCCAGCAGCCAAGGGGTGCGGCTTGCTAATGAAAAACTGTTTTTT
TRBJ2-7 | TRBD1 | - | TRBV7-2 | CASSLVAGQGPYEQYF | TGTGCCAGCAGCTTAGTGGCGGGACAGGGGCCCTACGAGCAGTACTTC
TRBJ2-1 | - | - | TRBV5-4 | CASSPVLGDNEQFF | TGTGCCAGCAGCCCGGTTCTAGGGGACAATGAGCAGTTCTTC